This T cell receptor (beta chain) is drawn from a study of identical twins. Broader study findings: With abundant cord blood beta clonotypes, insertions were fewer; memory repertoires showed no such pattern.

This clonotype was picked up a small number of times. Its target is not known. Unique molecular identifiers were in the cDNA, with template-switch universal primer binding. TCRdb fed the 5' RACE reads into MiXCR, producing one record per CDR3 protein. The repertoire consists of 690,000 or so distinct CDR3 sequences, with approximately 6% occurring once and the leading ten covering about 1.8%. The TCR comes from a man aged 18 to 29 in good health. Sample: naive T cells sorted from blood.

For the CDR3, the DNA is TGTGCCAGCCTTAGTATGGGGGACTATGGCTACACCTTC. It yields the protein CASLSMGDYGYTF. The chain is built from TRBV5-6 and TRBJ1-2; weak D call: TRBD1 (5 bases). Per germline, CDR1 SGHDT and CDR2 YYEEEE. Trimming shortened V by 7 bases and J by 3 bases, and 13 bases separated the two germline ends. The CDR3 runs 13 residues.